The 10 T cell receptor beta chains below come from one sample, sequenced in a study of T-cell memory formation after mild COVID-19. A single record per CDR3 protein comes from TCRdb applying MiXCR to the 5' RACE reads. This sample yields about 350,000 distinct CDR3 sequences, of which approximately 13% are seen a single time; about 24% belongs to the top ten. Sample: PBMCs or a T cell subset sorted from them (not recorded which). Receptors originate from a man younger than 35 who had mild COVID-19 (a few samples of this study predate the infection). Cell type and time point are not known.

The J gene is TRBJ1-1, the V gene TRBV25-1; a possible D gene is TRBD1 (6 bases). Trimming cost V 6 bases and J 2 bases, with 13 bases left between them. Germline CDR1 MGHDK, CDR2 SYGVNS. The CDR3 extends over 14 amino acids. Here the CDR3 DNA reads TGTGCCAGCAGGGGTCCAGGGGCCAACACTGAAGCTTTCTTT. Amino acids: CASRGPGANTEAFF.

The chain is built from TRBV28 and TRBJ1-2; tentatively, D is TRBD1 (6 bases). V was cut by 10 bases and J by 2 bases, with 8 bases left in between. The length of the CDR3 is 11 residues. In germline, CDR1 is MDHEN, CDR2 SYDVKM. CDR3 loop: CATGQNYGYTF. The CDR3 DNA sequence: TGTGCCACAGGACAGAACTATGGCTACACCTTC.

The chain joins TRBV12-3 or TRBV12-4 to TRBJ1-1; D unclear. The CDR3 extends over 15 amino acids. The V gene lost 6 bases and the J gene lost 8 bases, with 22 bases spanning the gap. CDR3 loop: CASRLVRRSRHEAFF. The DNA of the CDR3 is TGTGCCAGCAGATTGGTTCGGCGGTCCCGTCACGAAGCTTTCTTT.

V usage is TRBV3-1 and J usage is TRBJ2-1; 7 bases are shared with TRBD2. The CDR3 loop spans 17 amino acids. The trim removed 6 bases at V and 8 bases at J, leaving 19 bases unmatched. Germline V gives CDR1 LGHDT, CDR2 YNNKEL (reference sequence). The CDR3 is CASRLSSGTTPGDEQFF. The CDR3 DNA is TGTGCCAGCAGACTTAGCTCCGGGACTACCCCCGGCGATGAGCAGTTCTTC.

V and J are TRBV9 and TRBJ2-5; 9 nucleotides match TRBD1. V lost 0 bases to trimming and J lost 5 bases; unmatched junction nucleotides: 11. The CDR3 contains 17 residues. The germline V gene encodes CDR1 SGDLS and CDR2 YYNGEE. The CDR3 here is CASSVALYRGRWETQYF. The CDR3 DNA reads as TGTGCCAGCAGCGTAGCCCTGTACAGGGGGCGGTGGGAGACCCAGTACTTC.

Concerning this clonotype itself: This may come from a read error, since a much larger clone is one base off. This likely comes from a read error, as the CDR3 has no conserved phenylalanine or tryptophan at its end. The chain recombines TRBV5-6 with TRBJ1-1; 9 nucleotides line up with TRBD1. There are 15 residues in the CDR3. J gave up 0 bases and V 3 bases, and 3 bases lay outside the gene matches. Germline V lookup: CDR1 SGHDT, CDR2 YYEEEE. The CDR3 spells CASSYGTGLNTEAFC. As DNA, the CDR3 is TGTGCCAGCAGCTACGGGACAGGGCTGAACACTGAAGCTTTCTGT.

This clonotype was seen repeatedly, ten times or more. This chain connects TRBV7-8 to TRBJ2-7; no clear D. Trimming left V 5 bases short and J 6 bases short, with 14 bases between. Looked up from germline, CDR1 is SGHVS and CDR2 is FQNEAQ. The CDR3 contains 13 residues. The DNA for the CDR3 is TGTGCCAGCAGCCTAGAGAGAGGCGTCGAGCAGTACGTC. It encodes CASSLERGVEQYV.

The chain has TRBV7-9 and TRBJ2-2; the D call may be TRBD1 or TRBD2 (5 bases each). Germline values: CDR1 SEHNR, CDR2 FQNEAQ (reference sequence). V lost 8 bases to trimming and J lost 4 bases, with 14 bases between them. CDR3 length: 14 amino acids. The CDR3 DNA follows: TGTGCCAGCCCCCCCGGGACCCGCACCGGGGAGCTGTTTTTT. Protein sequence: CASPPGTRTGELFF.

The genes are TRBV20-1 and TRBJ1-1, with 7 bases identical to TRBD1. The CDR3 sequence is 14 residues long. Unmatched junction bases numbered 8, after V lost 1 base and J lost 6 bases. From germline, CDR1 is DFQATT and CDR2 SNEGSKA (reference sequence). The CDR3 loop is CSARASRGASEAFF. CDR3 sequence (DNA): TGCAGTGCTAGAGCGTCCAGGGGGGCATCTGAAGCTTTCTTT.

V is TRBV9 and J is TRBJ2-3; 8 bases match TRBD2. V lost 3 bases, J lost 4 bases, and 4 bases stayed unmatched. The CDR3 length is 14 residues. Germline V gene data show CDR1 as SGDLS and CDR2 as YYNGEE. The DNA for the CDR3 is TGTGCCAGCAGCGCGGGGGGGCGGGCAGATACGCAGTATTTT. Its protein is CASSAGGRADTQYF.